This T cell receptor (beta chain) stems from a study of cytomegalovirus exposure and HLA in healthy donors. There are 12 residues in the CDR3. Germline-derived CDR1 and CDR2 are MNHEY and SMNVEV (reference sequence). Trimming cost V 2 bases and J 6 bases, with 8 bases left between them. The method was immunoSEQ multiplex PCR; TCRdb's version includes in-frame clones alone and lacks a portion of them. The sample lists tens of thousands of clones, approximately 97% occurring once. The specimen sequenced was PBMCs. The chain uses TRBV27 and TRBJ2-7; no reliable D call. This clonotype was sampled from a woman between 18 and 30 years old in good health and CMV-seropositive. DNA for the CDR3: TGTGCCAGCAGTTTAATGCCGGGCGAGCAGTACTTC. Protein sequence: CASSLMPGEQYF.